This entry features one TCR beta chain sequence. This sample was taken from a study of PD-L1 blockade in urothelial cancer. CDR1 and CDR2 from the germline V gene are SGHDN and FVKESK. Deletions cut 4 bases from V and 3 bases from J, with 16 bases between. CDR3 length: 15 amino acids. Assay: immunoSEQ multiplex PCR; the TCRdb copy retains only in-frame clones and omits some. Of about 52,000 clones in the sample, approximately 80% were seen once. Each patient gave between 1 and 8 samples of peripheral blood mononuclear cells, which were collected pretreatment and during treatment. The TCR was taken from a man aged 65 to 85 with urothelial cancer. This chain uses TRBV14 with TRBJ2-7; D is possibly TRBD2 (6 bases). The sequencing used PBMCs, collected around atezolizumab (anti-PD-L1) treatment. CDR3 coding DNA: TGTGCCAGCAGCCTTTTGGGTCGGGGGAACTACGAGCAGTACTTC. It specifies CASSLLGRGNYEQYF.